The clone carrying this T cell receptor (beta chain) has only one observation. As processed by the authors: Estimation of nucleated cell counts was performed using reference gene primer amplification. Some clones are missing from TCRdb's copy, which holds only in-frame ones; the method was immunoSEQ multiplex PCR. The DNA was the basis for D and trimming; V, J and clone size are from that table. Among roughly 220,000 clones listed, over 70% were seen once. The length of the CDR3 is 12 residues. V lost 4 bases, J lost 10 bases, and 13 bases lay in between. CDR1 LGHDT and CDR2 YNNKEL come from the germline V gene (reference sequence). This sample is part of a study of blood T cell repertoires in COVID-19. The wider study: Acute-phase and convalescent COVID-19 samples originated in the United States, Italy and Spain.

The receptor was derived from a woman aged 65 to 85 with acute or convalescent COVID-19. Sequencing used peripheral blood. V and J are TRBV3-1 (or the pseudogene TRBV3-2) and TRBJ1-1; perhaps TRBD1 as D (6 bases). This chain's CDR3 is CASSLTGIGAFF. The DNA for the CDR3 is TGTGCCAGCAGCCTTACAGGGATTGGAGCTTTCTTT.